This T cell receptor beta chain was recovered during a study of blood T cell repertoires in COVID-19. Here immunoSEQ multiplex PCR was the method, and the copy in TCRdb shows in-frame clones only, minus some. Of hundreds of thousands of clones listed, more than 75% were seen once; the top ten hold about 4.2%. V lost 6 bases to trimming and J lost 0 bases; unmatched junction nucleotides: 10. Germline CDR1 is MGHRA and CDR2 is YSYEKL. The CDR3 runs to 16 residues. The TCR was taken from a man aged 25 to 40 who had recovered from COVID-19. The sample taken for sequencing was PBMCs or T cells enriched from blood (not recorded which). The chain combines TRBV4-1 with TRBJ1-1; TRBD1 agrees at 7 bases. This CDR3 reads CASSQLRDRVNTEAFF. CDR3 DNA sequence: TGCGCCAGCAGTCAGCTAAGAGACAGGGTGAACACTGAAGCTTTCTTT.